The 26 T cell receptor beta chains listed next were all sequenced from one sample in a study of blood T cell repertoires in COVID-19. The assay was immunoSEQ multiplex PCR, and TCRdb's table has in-frame clones only and misses some. This sample yields more than 45,000 clones, of which around 79% are seen a single time; under 5% belongs to the top ten. Material: peripheral blood. The receptors here all came from a human donor in a cohort sampled during active COVID-19.

The V and J genes are TRBV19 and TRBJ1-5, with a tentative D call TRBD1 (5 bases). The V end lost 3 bases, the J end lost 5 bases, and 14 bases lay between the germline ends. The CDR3 loop spans 15 amino acids. Germline CDR1 LNHDA, CDR2 SQIVND (reference sequence). The CDR3 region is CASSIARGRYQPQHF. The CDR3 coding sequence is TGTGCCAGTAGTATCGCCCGGGGGAGATATCAGCCCCAGCATTTT.

The rearrangement joins TRBV7-9 to TRBJ2-3, with 8 bases that match TRBD1. This CDR3 has 15 residues. Germline CDR1 is SEHNR and CDR2 is FQNEAQ (reference sequence). With V trimmed by 7 bases and J by 1 base, 7 bases remained unmatched. The CDR3 region is CASTSGQGRTDTQYF. The CDR3 nucleotides are TGTGCCAGCACCTCCGGACAGGGACGCACAGATACGCAGTATTTT.

This clone was seen more than once but under ten times. The V call is TRBV5-6, the J call TRBJ1-5, with D perhaps matching TRBD1 (6 bases). The CDR3 is 14 residues long. Trimming removed 2 bases from V and 4 bases from J, with 10 bases in between. Germline V CDR1 and CDR2: SGHDT, YYEEEE. CDR3 in amino acids: CASSFQGRNQPQHF. CDR3 DNA sequence: TGTGCCAGCAGCTTTCAGGGGCGAAATCAGCCCCAGCATTTT.

The chain carries TRBV18 and TRBJ1-1, with D perhaps matching TRBD1 (5 bases). The V end lost 6 bases, the J end lost 5 bases, and 19 bases lay between the germline ends. The germline V gene encodes CDR1 KGHSH and CDR2 LQKENI. The CDR3 sequence is 15 residues long. The CDR3 reads CASSHRRGEETEAFF. As DNA, the CDR3 is TGTGCCAGCTCCCACCGAAGGGGCGAGGAGACTGAAGCTTTCTTT.

The chain combines TRBV3-1 (or the pseudogene TRBV3-2) with TRBJ1-4, with D perhaps matching TRBD1 (6 bases). Trimming removed 4 bases from V and 0 bases from J, with 12 bases in between. Germline CDR1 LGHDT, CDR2 YNNKEL (reference sequence). This CDR3 spans 16 amino acids. The CDR3: CASSLRGIATNEKLFF. The CDR3 coding sequence is TGTGCCAGCAGCCTTAGGGGGATTGCAACTAATGAAAAACTGTTTTTT.

V is TRBV5-5 and J is TRBJ2-7; D possibly corresponds to TRBD2 (6 bases). Looked up from germline, CDR1 is SGHKS and CDR2 is YYEKEE (reference sequence). The germline V and J ends were trimmed by 1 base and 0 bases, with 11 bases remaining between them. CDR3 length: 15 amino acids. In DNA form, the CDR3 reads TGTGCCAGCAGCTTGTCCCGGGGGAACTCCTACGAGCAGTACTTC. Translation: CASSLSRGNSYEQYF.

This clone appeared a few times. The gene calls are TRBV9 and TRBJ1-2, with 8 bases lining up with TRBD1. The CDR3 length is 16 residues. Per germline, CDR1 SGDLS and CDR2 YYNGEE. J gave up 4 bases and V 4 bases, and 12 bases lay outside the gene matches. This CDR3 is CASSPGTGGSPYGYTF. Written as DNA, the CDR3 is TGTGCCAGCAGCCCAGGGACAGGCGGGTCCCCCTATGGCTACACCTTC.

This chain links TRBV5-4 with TRBJ2-7; TRBD1 aligns across 7 bases. Trimming cost V 3 bases and J 3 bases; bases outside gene matches: 3. The CDR3 loop spans 13 amino acids. CDR1 SGHNT and CDR2 YYREEE come from the germline V gene (reference sequence). The CDR3 DNA reads as TGTGCCAGCAGCTACGGACAGGACTACGAGCAGTACTTC. Its translation is CASSYGQDYEQYF. The complete variable domain, with remaining parts taken from reference TRBV5-4 and TRBJ2-7, reads ETGVTQSPTHLIKTRGQQVTLRCSSQSGHNTVSWYQQALGQGPQFIFQYYREEENGRGNFPPRFSGLQFPNYSSELNVNALELDDSALYLCASSYGQDYEQYFGPGTRLTVT.

V usage is TRBV19 and J usage is TRBJ2-1, with 10 bases that match TRBD2. Germline assignment: CDR1 LNHDA and CDR2 SQIVND (reference sequence). The CDR3 consists of 14 residues. Trimming took 5 bases from V and 10 from J; bases not matched to a gene: 8. This chain's CDR3 is CASSPTSGTLEQFF. CDR3 sequence (DNA): TGTGCCAGTAGTCCAACTAGCGGGACTCTAGAGCAGTTCTTC. The whole variable domain, remainder taken from reference TRBV19 and TRBJ2-1, is DGGITQSPKYLFRKEGQNVTLSCEQNLNHDAMYWYRQDPGQGLRLIYYSQIVNDFQKGDIAEGYSVSREKKESFPLTVTSAQKNPTAFYLCASSPTSGTLEQFFGPGTRLTVL.

V is TRBV10-3 and J is TRBJ2-1; 8 bases fit TRBD2. The trim removed 3 bases at V and 5 bases at J, leaving 12 bases unmatched. There are 17 residues in the CDR3. Germline CDR1 reads ENHRY; CDR2 reads SYGVKD. The CDR3: CAISESLTSASNNEQFF. DNA of the CDR3: TGTGCCATCAGTGAATCGTTGACTAGCGCCTCAAACAATGAGCAGTTCTTC.

The V call is TRBV11-2, the J call TRBJ2-7, with D hard to call. The CDR3 loop spans 15 amino acids. V lost 5 bases, J lost 7 bases, and 21 bases lay in between. The germline V gene has CDR1 SGHAT and CDR2 FQNNGV. In DNA, the CDR3 is TGTGCCAGCAGCCTTTCCTTTAGACATTCCTGGGAGCAGTACTTC. It yields the protein CASSLSFRHSWEQYF.

V gene TRBV5-1 combines with J gene TRBJ2-7, with D possibly TRBD1 on 6 matching bases. V lost 4 bases to trimming and J lost 0 bases, with 11 bases between them. The CDR3 runs 14 residues. Germline V lookup: CDR1 SGHRS, CDR2 YFSETQ. The CDR3 nucleotides are TGCGCCAGCAGCCCCCGGGACAACTCCTACGAGCAGTACTTC. Its translation is CASSPRDNSYEQYF.

The CDR3 sequence is CASSLYWASGSYEQYF. CDR3 in DNA: TGTGCCAGCAGTTTATATTGGGCTAGCGGCTCCTACGAGCAGTACTTC. The J gene is TRBJ2-7, the V gene TRBV28, with 7 nucleotides matching TRBD2. Germline CDR1 MDHEN, CDR2 SYDVKM. The CDR3 has 16 residues. V was clipped by 1 base and J by 0 bases; unmatched bases: 6.

This rearrangement joins TRBV7-8 to TRBJ1-3; D remains unclear. Germline V gene sequence: CDR1 SGHVS, CDR2 FQNEAQ. CDR3 size: 12 residues. V was trimmed by 3 bases and J by 7 bases, leaving 7 bases between them. CDR3 residues: CASSFSSNTIYF. As DNA, the CDR3 is TGTGCCAGCAGCTTCTCCTCGAACACCATATATTTT.

J is TRBJ2-7 and V is TRBV7-9; the match to TRBD1 covers 7 bases. V lost 2 bases and J lost 6; bases outside the gene matches: 7. Per germline, CDR1 SEHNR and CDR2 FQNEAQ (reference sequence). This CDR3 spans 14 amino acids. CDR3 region: CASSLLAGGSEQYF. CDR3 in DNA: TGTGCCAGCAGCTTATTGGCAGGGGGTAGCGAGCAGTACTTC.

The chain links TRBV6-4 to TRBJ2-3, with 9 positions matching TRBD2. Germline V gives CDR1 MRHNA, CDR2 SNTAGT. This CDR3 contains 14 residues. With 2 bases clipped from V and 3 bases from J, the junction kept 0 bases outside the gene matches. As DNA, the CDR3 is TGTGCCAGCAGTGACGGACTAGCGACAGATACGCAGTATTTT. The encoded protein is CASSDGLATDTQYF.

The chain is built from TRBV3-1 (or the pseudogene TRBV3-2) and TRBJ2-7; 15 nucleotides agree with TRBD2. This CDR3 has 20 amino acids. The ends lost 0 bases at V and 0 bases at J; junction bases unmatched: 9. Germline V gene sequence: CDR1 LGHDT, CDR2 YNNKEL (reference sequence). The CDR3 loop is CASSQDRRTSGRVPSYEQYF. CDR3 nucleotides: TGTGCCAGCAGCCAAGATCGCCGGACTAGCGGGAGGGTCCCCTCCTACGAGCAGTACTTC.

This chain connects TRBV4-1 to TRBJ1-2; D may be TRBD1 (5 bases). Germline V gives CDR1 MGHRA, CDR2 YSYEKL. V lost 0 bases and J 9 bases, leaving 11 bases between the germline ends. The CDR3 is 13 residues long. The CDR3 protein is CASSQDRAGRYTF. The CDR3 DNA reads TGCGCCAGCAGCCAAGACAGGGCCGGACGCTACACCTTC.

The chain uses TRBV3-1 (or the pseudogene TRBV3-2) and TRBJ2-7; no firm D call. Per the germline V gene, CDR1 is LGHDT and CDR2 is YNNKEL (reference sequence). The CDR3 consists of 19 residues. V dropped 1 base and J dropped 4 bases, with 26 bases sitting between them. CDR3 region: CASSQAGKTAVSLWYEQYF. DNA for the CDR3: TGTGCCAGCAGCCAAGCGGGTAAGACTGCTGTGTCACTCTGGTACGAGCAGTACTTC.

This rearrangement joins TRBV2 to TRBJ2-7, with D perhaps matching TRBD1 (5 bases). V lost 9 bases and J 13 bases, leaving 22 bases between the germline ends. This CDR3 has 12 residues. Germline CDR1 reads SNHLY; CDR2 reads FYNNEI. The CDR3 region has the DNA TGTGCCAGTAAAGTGGTGACAGAACAAGTCTACTTC. It is translated as CASKVVTEQVYF.

The V call is TRBV7-6, the J call TRBJ1-1; D might be TRBD1 (5 bases). Per germline, CDR1 SGHVS and CDR2 FNYEAQ. The CDR3 runs 15 residues. V lost 6 bases and J 4 bases, leaving 18 bases between the germline ends. The CDR3 loop reads CASSLEQEMGTEAFF. Here the CDR3 DNA reads TGTGCCAGCAGTCTCGAACAGGAGATGGGCACTGAAGCTTTCTTT.

The J gene is TRBJ2-1, the V gene TRBV6-6; TRBD2 matches 11 bases. Germline trimming cut 4 bases from V and 10 bases from J; bases unmatched to any gene: 6. Germline lookup yields CDR1 MNHNY and CDR2 SVGAGI (reference sequence). The CDR3 has 14 amino acids. The CDR3 here is CASSLLAGAREQFF. The CDR3 coding sequence is TGTGCCAGCAGTTTACTAGCGGGAGCTAGGGAGCAGTTCTTC.

The chain employs TRBV7-5 and TRBJ2-3; the table gives TRBD1 as D, unverified against the DNA. TRBV7-5 counts as a pseudogene. This CDR3 has 13 residues. For the CDR3, the DNA is TGTGCCAGAGACAGTTACTTACGAGATACGCAGTATTTT. It is translated as CARDSYLRDTQYF.

This sequence joins TRBV3-1 (or the pseudogene TRBV3-2) and TRBJ2-3, with 11 bases fitting TRBD2. J lost 3 bases, V lost 0 bases, and 5 bases had no gene match. CDR1 is LGHDT and CDR2 is YNNKEL in the germline V gene (reference sequence). CDR3 length equals 17 residues. The CDR3 DNA sequence: TGTGCCAGCAGCCAAGAGTGGGCTAGCGGGAGGACAGATACGCAGTATTTT. Its protein product is CASSQEWASGRTDTQYF.

CDR3 residues: CASSTSVVWPQHF. In DNA, the CDR3 is TGTGCCAGCAGCACCTCAGTCGTGTGGCCCCAGCATTTT. The chain uses TRBV27 and TRBJ1-5, with unresolved D. This CDR3 has 13 residues. The V end lost 6 bases, the J end lost 9 bases, and 15 bases lay between the germline ends. Per the germline V gene, CDR1 is MNHEY and CDR2 is SMNVEV (reference sequence).

In its sample, this clone was seen once. The chain recombines TRBV4-1 with TRBJ1-1; 9 nucleotides align to TRBD1. The V gene end was trimmed by 2 bases and the J gene end by 1 base; junction bases not matched to a gene: 2. The germline V gene encodes CDR1 MGHRA and CDR2 YSYEKL. The CDR3 is made up of 15 amino acids. CDR3 protein: CASSQIQGANTEAFF. The CDR3 nucleotides read TGCGCCAGCAGCCAAATACAGGGGGCGAACACTGAAGCTTTCTTT.